This TCR beta chain derives from a study of blood T cell repertoires in COVID-19. Study overall: Italy, Spain and the United States were the sources of the convalescent and acute COVID-19 samples. Sample material is recorded as cDNA or gDNA derived from T cells, B-cell-depleted T cells, or PBMCs.

Recruits, aged roughly 18 to 100 years, lived in 20 to 30 US areas. Two negative PCRs, clearance, or symptom resolution had been documented for recovered Cohort 3 donors. TCRdb keeps only in-frame clones here, not all; method: immunoSEQ multiplex PCR. The sample shows over 300,000 clones, just over 85% of them seen only once. Between the trimmed V and J ends, which lost 4 bases and 4 bases, there was a span of 10 bases. This CDR3 comprises 12 residues. CDR1 is SQVTM, CDR2 ANQGSEA, per germline. The rearrangement uses TRBV29-1 and TRBJ1-1; D gene uncertain. This TCR came from a woman younger than 35 who had recovered from COVID-19. Input material: PBMCs or T cells enriched from blood (not recorded which). The CDR3 nucleotides read TGCAGCGTTGGAGCGGCTCGCACTGAAGCTTTCTTT. It translates to CSVGAARTEAFF.